This T cell receptor beta chain comes out of a study of blood T cell repertoires in COVID-19. About the study: Sites across the United States, Italy and Spain contributed samples from acute and convalescent COVID-19. PBMCs, B-cell-depleted T cells, or T cells were the source of the cDNA or gDNA that made up the material.

The V end lost 3 bases, the J end lost 1 base, and 18 bases lay between the germline ends. This CDR3 spans 18 amino acids. The germline V gene has CDR1 MNHEY and CDR2 SMNVEV (reference sequence). Only in-frame clones appear in the TCRdb table, and some are missing; sequencing was by immunoSEQ multiplex PCR. The top ten hold 3% to 4% of the sample, which has some 360,000 clones, around nine tenths seen once. The sample was peripheral blood. This chain joins TRBV27 and TRBJ2-2, with D tentatively TRBD2 (5 bases). The origin of this receptor is a woman aged 55-75 years with COVID-19, enrolled during active disease. Here the CDR3 DNA reads TGTGCCAGCAGTTTCCGACGGCTAGCATCTCTGAACACCGGGGAGCTGTTTTTT. The encoded protein is CASSFRRLASLNTGELFF.